The 14 T cell receptor beta chains listed next were all sequenced from one sample in a study of cytomegalovirus exposure and HLA in healthy donors. The table came from immunoSEQ multiplex PCR; TCRdb's copy has only in-frame clones and leaves some out. The data show about 120,000 clones, more than 75% seen once. Sample: PBMCs. The origin of the receptors is a woman under 40 in good health and CMV-seronegative.

V gene TRBV5-4 combines with J gene TRBJ1-5, with TRBD1 matching over 7 bases. V lost 4 bases, J lost 5 bases, and 9 bases stayed unmatched. CDR3 length equals 15 residues. Germline loops: CDR1 SGHNT, CDR2 YYREEE (reference sequence). The CDR3 DNA is TGTGCCAGCAGCCAACCGGGACAGTATGATCAGCCCCAGCATTTT. This sequence encodes CASSQPGQYDQPQHF.

V gene TRBV4-2 combines with J gene TRBJ2-7; 7 positions match TRBD1. After removal of 4 bases from V and 2 bases from J, the junction contained 5 bases not matched to a gene. This CDR3 comprises 14 residues. CDR1 and CDR2 from the germline V gene are LGHNA and YNFKEQ. The chain's CDR3 is CASSPGTGAYEQYF. The CDR3 bases are TGTGCCAGCAGCCCAGGAACAGGGGCCTACGAGCAGTACTTC.

The chain is built from TRBV9 and TRBJ2-2, with a tentative D call TRBD1 (6 bases). CDR1 SGDLS and CDR2 YYNGEE come from the germline V gene. V was shortened by 0 bases and J by 3 bases, with 9 bases between the two germline ends. The CDR3 length is 15 residues. The CDR3 protein is CASSVAGVHTGELFF. The CDR3 bases are TGTGCCAGCAGCGTAGCAGGGGTTCACACCGGGGAGCTGTTTTTT.

V usage is TRBV6-6 and J usage is TRBJ1-1; weak D call: TRBD1 (6 bases). This CDR3 comprises 13 residues. Trimming took off 6 bases at V and 1 base at J, with 9 bases between the two ends. CDR1 is MNHNY, CDR2 SVGAGI, per germline (reference sequence). The CDR3 DNA sequence: TGTGCCAGCAGCGAACAGGGGAACACTGAAGCTTTCTTT. Translated: CASSEQGNTEAFF.

This chain joins TRBV4-3 and TRBJ2-1; 9 bases are a match to TRBD2. Germline values: CDR1 LGHNA, CDR2 YSLEER. The V and J ends lost 0 bases and 2 bases, in that order; junction bases with no gene match: 8. This CDR3 spans 18 amino acids. CDR3 region: CASSQDGLASGTYNEQFF. CDR3 sequence (DNA): TGCGCCAGCAGCCAAGATGGGTTGGCTAGCGGGACCTACAATGAGCAGTTCTTC.

The rearrangement links TRBV6-6 to TRBJ2-7, with TRBD1 as a possible D gene (7 bases). The germline gives CDR1 MNHNY, CDR2 SVGAGI (reference sequence). The V gene lost 10 bases and the J gene lost 4 bases, with 14 bases spanning the gap. The CDR3 loop spans 12 amino acids. The CDR3 region is CAIGQGGYEQYF. In DNA form, the CDR3 reads TGTGCCATAGGTCAGGGGGGATACGAGCAGTACTTC.

The chain has TRBV7-8 and TRBJ2-5; TRBD2 matches 9 bases. With V trimmed by 1 base and J by 4 bases, 7 bases remained unmatched. This CDR3 is 16 amino acids long. Germline CDR1 is SGHVS and CDR2 is FQNEAQ. DNA for the CDR3: TGTGCCAGCAGCTTAGAGGCGGGGGGGCCGGGAGAGACCCAGTACTTC. Its protein is CASSLEAGGPGETQYF.

The chain joins TRBV2 to TRBJ2-5; TRBD2 matches at 13 bases. Trimming at V came to 6 bases and at J to 6 bases, leaving 10 bases not matched to a gene. Germline-derived CDR1 and CDR2 are SNHLY and FYNNEI. CDR3 length: 16 amino acids. The CDR3 protein is CASSKFGLAGEKTQYF. Here the CDR3 DNA reads TGTGCCAGCAGCAAATTCGGACTAGCGGGGGAAAAGACCCAGTACTTC.

The V call is TRBV5-6, the J call TRBJ1-1, with a tentative D call TRBD1 (6 bases). The CDR3 extends over 14 amino acids. Trimming shortened V by 4 bases and J by 4 bases, and 14 bases separated the two germline ends. Germline V gene data show CDR1 as SGHDT and CDR2 as YYEEEE. The CDR3 DNA reads as TGTGCCAGCAGCGTTCTAAGGGGGGGCACTGAAGCTTTCTTT. Its protein product is CASSVLRGGTEAFF.

The chain uses TRBV9 and TRBJ1-4, with TRBD1 as a possible D gene (6 bases). Germline CDR1 and CDR2: SGDLS and YYNGEE. The CDR3 loop spans 14 amino acids. Trimming left V 3 bases short and J 7 bases short, with 13 bases between. The CDR3 loop is CASSGRGDGEKLFF. CDR3 DNA sequence: TGTGCCAGCAGCGGCAGGGGAGACGGTGAAAAACTGTTTTTT.

The table lists this clone with a few counts. The rearrangement joins TRBV29-1 to TRBJ2-2; possible D gene TRBD2, 5 bases. Germline assignment: CDR1 SQVTM and CDR2 ANQGSEA. V lost 7 bases and J 6 bases, leaving 9 bases between the germline ends. This CDR3 has 11 residues. The CDR3: CSASLAGELFF. CDR3 DNA sequence: TGCAGCGCATCACTAGCCGGGGAGCTGTTTTTT.

The rearrangement joins TRBV27 to TRBJ2-1; 11 nucleotides match TRBD2. Looked up from germline, CDR1 is MNHEY and CDR2 is SMNVEV (reference sequence). After removal of 8 bases from V and 2 bases from J, the junction contained 2 bases not matched to a gene. This CDR3 is built from 14 residues. CDR3 DNA sequence: TGTGCCAGCCTTAGCGGGGGGGCCTACAATGAGCAGTTCTTC. Translated: CASLSGGAYNEQFF.

The chain uses TRBV5-4 and TRBJ1-1; 7 bases are a match to TRBD1. Germline V CDR1 and CDR2: SGHNT, YYREEE (reference sequence). CDR3 size: 14 residues. The V and J ends lost 3 bases and 7 bases, in that order; junction bases with no gene match: 9. Written as DNA, the CDR3 is TGTGCCAGCAGCTCAAAAACAGGGGTGGATGAAGCTTTCTTT. Amino acids: CASSSKTGVDEAFF.

The V and J genes are TRBV29-1 and TRBJ2-7; D is possibly TRBD2 (7 bases). The ends were cut back, 4 bases at V and 3 bases at J, with 19 bases in the middle. Germline V gene sequence: CDR1 SQVTM, CDR2 ANQGSEA. The CDR3 contains 15 residues. CDR3 DNA sequence: TGCAGCGTTGGTGGAAGGGGGGGCTTTGACTACGAGCAGTACTTC. As protein: CSVGGRGGFDYEQYF.